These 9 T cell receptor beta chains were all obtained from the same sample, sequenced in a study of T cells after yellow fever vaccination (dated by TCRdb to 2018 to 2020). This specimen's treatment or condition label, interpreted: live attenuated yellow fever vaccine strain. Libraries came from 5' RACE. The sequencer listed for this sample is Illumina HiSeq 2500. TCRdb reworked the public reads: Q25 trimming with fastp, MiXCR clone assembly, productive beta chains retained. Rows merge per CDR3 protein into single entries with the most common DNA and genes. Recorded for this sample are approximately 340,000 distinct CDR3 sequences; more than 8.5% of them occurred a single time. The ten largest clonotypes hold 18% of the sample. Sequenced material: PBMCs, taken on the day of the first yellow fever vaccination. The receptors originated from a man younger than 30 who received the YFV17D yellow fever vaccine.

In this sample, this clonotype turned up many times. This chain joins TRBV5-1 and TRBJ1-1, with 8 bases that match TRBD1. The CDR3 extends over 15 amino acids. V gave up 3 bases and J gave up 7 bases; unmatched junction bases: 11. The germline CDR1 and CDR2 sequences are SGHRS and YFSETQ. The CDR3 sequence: CASSSYRTGRSEAFF. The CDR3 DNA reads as TGCGCCAGCAGCTCTTACCGGACAGGGAGGAGTGAAGCTTTCTTT.

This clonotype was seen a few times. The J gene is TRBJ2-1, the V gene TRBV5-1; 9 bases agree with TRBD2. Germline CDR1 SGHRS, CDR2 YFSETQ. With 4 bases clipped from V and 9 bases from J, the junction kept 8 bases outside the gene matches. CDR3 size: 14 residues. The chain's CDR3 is CASSPGLAIGEQFF. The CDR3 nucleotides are TGCGCCAGCAGCCCGGGACTAGCTATTGGTGAGCAGTTCTTC.

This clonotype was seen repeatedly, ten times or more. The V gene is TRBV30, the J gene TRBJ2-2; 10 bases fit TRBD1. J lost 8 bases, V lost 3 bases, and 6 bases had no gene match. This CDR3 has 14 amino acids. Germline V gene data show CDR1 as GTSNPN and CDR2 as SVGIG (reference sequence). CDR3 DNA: TGTGCCTGGAGCCGACAGGGGGCCCCAGGGGAGCTGTTTTTT. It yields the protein CAWSRQGAPGELFF.

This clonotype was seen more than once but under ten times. The CDR3 sequence: CASAETHAHGYTF. Written as DNA, the CDR3 is TGTGCCAGCGCTGAGACCCACGCACATGGCTACACCTTC. The gene calls are TRBV21-1 and TRBJ1-2. TRBV21-1 constitutes a pseudogene. CDR3 length: 13 amino acids.

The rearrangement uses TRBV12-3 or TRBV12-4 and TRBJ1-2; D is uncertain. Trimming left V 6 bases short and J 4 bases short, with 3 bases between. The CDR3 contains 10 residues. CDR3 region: CASRLYGYTF. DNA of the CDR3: TGTGCCAGCAGGCTCTATGGCTACACCTTC.

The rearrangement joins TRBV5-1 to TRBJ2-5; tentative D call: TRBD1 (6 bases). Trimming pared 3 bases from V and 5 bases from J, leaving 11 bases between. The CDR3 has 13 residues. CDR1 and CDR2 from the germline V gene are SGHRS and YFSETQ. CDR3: CASSSGVGETQYF. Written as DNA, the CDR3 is TGCGCCAGCAGCTCAGGGGTTGGGGAGACCCAGTACTTC.

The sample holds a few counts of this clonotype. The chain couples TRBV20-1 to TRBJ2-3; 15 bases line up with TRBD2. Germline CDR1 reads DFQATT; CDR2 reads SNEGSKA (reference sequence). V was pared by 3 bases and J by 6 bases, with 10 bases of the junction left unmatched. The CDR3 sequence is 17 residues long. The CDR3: CSARPGLAGGAKDTQYF. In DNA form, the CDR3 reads TGCAGTGCTAGGCCGGGACTAGCGGGGGGCGCTAAGGATACGCAGTATTTT.

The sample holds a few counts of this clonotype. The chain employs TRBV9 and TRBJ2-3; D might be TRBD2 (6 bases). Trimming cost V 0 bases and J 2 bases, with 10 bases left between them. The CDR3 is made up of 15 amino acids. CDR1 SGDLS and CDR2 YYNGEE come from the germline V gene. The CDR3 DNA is TGTGCCAGCAGCGTAGCTGGGGGGTACACAGATACGCAGTATTTT. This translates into CASSVAGGYTDTQYF. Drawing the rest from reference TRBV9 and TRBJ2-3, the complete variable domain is DSGVTQTPKHLITATGQRVTLRCSPRSGDLSVYWYQQSLDQGLQFLIQYYNGEERAKGNILERFSAQQFPDLHSELNLSSLELGDSALYFCASSVAGGYTDTQYFGPGTRLTVL.

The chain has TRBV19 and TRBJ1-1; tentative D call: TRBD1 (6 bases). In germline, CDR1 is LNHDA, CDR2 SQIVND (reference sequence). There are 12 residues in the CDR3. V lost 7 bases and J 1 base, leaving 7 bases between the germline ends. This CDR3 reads CASTDRNTEAFF. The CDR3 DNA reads TGTGCCAGTACGGACAGGAACACTGAAGCTTTCTTT.